This entry concerns a single TCR beta chain. The antigen remains undetermined. This sample stems from a study of blood T cells in healthy people across ages. The sample, 7.5 to 10 milliliters of peripheral blood, was drawn from each donor. Study-wide points: The unknown donor CMV status may have confounded expanded clonotype changes. A strong correlation was seen between TCR beta diversity and naive T cell percentage.

A second PCR, run for about 6 to 11 cycles, used a sample-barcoded 5' primer plus a J-beta primer mix. TCRdb passed the 5' RACE reads through MiXCR, listing each CDR3 protein once. The sample contains approximately 2,000,000 distinct CDR3 sequences, roughly two fifths of which appear only once. The sequenced sample consisted of blood. The sequence was obtained from a human donor in good health.

The CDR3 is CASNPSGKLAGIQETQYF. The CDR3 region has the DNA TGTGCCAGCAACCCATCAGGAAAACTAGCGGGGATTCAAGAGACCCAGTACTTC. The chain joins TRBV3-1 to TRBJ2-5; 10 nucleotides agree with TRBD2. Germline assignment: CDR1 LGHDT and CDR2 YNNKEL (reference sequence). The V segment lost 7 bases and the J segment 2 bases; nucleotides outside the gene matches: 16. CDR3 length equals 18 residues.